This T cell receptor beta chain appears in the sequencing data of a study of blood T cell repertoires in COVID-19. CDR1 is GTSNPN and CDR2 is SVGIG in the germline V gene (reference sequence). Trimming left V 3 bases short and J 0 bases short, with 6 bases between. CDR3 size: 13 residues. The protocol was immunoSEQ multiplex PCR, while the TCRdb copy is restricted to in-frame clones and leaves out a portion. The repertoire holds 45,000 to 60,000 clones, 70% to 85% seen once, with approximately 5.3% in the top ten. This chain connects TRBV30 to TRBJ1-5; D gene ambiguous. This receptor was obtained from a woman aged 45-65 years with acute COVID-19. The specimen was PBMCs or T cells enriched from blood (not recorded which). The CDR3 DNA reads TGTGCCTGGAGCAGGTATAGCAATCAGCCCCAGCATTTT. Protein: CAWSRYSNQPQHF.